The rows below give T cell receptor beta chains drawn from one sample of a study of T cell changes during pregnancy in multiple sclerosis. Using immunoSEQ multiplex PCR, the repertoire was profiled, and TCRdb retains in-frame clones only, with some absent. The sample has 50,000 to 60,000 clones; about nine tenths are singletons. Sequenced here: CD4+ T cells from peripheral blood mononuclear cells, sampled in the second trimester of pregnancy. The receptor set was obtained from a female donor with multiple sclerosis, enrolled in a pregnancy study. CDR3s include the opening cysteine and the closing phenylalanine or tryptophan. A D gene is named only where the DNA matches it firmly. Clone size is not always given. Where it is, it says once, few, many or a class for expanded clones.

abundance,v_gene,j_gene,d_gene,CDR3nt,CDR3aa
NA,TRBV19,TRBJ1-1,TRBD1,TGTGCCAGTAGGGCCCGGACAGGGGGCGCCCGTAGGGAGGACACTGAAGCTTTCTTT,CASRARTGGARREDTEAFF
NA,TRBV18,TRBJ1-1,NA,TGTGCCAGCTCACTCCCCAGGAACACTGAAGCTTTCTTT,CASSLPRNTEAFF
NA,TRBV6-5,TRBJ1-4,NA,TGTGCCAGCAGTTACTCGATTGCCAGGGTAGCTGAAAAACTGTTTTTT,CASSYSIARVAEKLFF
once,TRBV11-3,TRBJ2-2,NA,TGTGCCAGCAGCGGAGCGAACACCGGGGAGCTGTTTTTT,CASSGANTGELFF
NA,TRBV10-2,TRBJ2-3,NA,TGCGCCAGCAGTGAGTCTTTTACTTACCCCCTCTCGGGTACGCAGTATTTT,CASSESFTYPLSGTQYF
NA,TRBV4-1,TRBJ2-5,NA,TGCGCCAGCAGCCCCGGACTGATCCAAGAGACCCAGTACTTC,CASSPGLIQETQYF
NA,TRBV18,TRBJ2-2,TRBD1,TGTGCCAGCTCACTGGGACAGACTAACGCGAACACCGGGGAGCTGTTTTTT,CASSLGQTNANTGELFF
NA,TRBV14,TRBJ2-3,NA,TGTGCCAGCAGCCAAGCAGGGCTCAAAACAGATACGCAGTATTTT,CASSQAGLKTDTQYF
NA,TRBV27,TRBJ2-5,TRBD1,TGTGCCAGCAGTTTCGGGACAGGGGGCGGGAAGACCCAGTACTTC,CASSFGTGGGKTQYF
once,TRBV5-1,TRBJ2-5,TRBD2,TGCGCCAGCAGCCCGACTAGCCGGACTAGGGAGACCCAGTACTTC,CASSPTSRTRETQYF
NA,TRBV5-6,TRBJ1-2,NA,TGTGCCAGCAGCTTGGTTTCAGGGCCTTCATATGGCTACACCTTC,CASSLVSGPSYGYTF
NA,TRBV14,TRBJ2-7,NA,TGTGCCAGCAGCGCTGGATCGGGGGAATTGGACGAGCAGTACTTC,CASSAGSGELDEQYF
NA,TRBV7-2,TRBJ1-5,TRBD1,TGTGCCAGCAGCTTGGGACAGGGGGGCAGCAATCAGCCCCAGCATTTT,CASSLGQGGSNQPQHF
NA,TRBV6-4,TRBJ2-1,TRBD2,TGTGCCAGCAGTGACACGGCGGGAGGGCGGGGGTACAATGAGCAGTTCTTC,CASSDTAGGRGYNEQFF
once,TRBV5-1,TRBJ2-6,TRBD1,TGCGCCAGCAGCTTGCCTCGGGGGACAGGGAGTTTTGGGGCCAACGTCCTGACTTTC,CASSLPRGTGSFGANVLTF
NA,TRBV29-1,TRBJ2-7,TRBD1,TGCAGCGTCGTATACAGGGGGCTCGGCGAGCAGTACTTC,CSVVYRGLGEQYF
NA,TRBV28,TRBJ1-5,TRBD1,TGTGCCAGCAGTTTCAGGGGGCGGGGTCAGCCCCAGCATTTT,CASSFRGRGQPQHF
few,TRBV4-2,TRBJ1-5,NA,TGTGCCAGCAGCCCCCAGGGAGGGGCGAACAATCAGCCCCAGCATTTT,CASSPQGGANNQPQHF
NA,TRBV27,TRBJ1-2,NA,TGTGCCAGCAGTTTATGGCAGGGATCCACTGGCTACACCTTC,CASSLWQGSTGYTF
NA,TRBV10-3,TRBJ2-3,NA,TGTGCCATCGGGGGCTTTAGCACAGATACGCAGTATTTT,CAIGGFSTDTQYF
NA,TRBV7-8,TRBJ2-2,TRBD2,TGTGCCAGCAGCTTAGTCCCCACTAGCGGGGCCCGGCCCGGGGAGCTGTTTTTT,CASSLVPTSGARPGELFF
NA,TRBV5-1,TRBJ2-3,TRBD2,TGCGCCAGCAGCTCCGAGCGGGGGAACACAGATACGCAGTATTTT,CASSSERGNTDTQYF
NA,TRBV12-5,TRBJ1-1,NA,TGTGCTAGTGTTTTGGGGGCTACGAACACTGAAGCTTTCTTT,CASVLGATNTEAFF
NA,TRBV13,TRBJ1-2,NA,TGTGCCAGCAGCCTAGGGAGGCGGTATGGCTACACCTTC,CASSLGRRYGYTF
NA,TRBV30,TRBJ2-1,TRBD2,TGTGCCTGGAGCCGACTAGCGGGGGGCACCTACAATGAGCAGTTCTTC,CAWSRLAGGTYNEQFF
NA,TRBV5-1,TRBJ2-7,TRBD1,TGCGCCAGCAGAGGGGGGCCGGGACAGGGGACCTACGAGCAGTACTTC,CASRGGPGQGTYEQYF
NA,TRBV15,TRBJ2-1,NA,TGTGCCACCAGCAGATCGACTAGTGGAACCTCCTTTGAGCAGTTCTTC,CATSRSTSGTSFEQFF
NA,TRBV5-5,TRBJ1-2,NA,TGTGCCAGCAGCTTGGATGGAGCCTATGGCTACACCTTC,CASSLDGAYGYTF
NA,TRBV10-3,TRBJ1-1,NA,TGTGCCATCAGTGGGAATACAGCGAACACTGAAGCTTTCTTT,CAISGNTANTEAFF
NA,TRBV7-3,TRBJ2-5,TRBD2,TGTGCCAGCAGCTTAAAGTATCGGGAGGGATTAGGGGAGGTAGAGACCCAGTACTTC,CASSLKYREGLGEVETQYF
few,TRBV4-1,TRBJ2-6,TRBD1,TGCGCCAGCTTACCGGGACAGGGGTCTGGGGCCAACGTCCTGACTTTC,CASLPGQGSGANVLTF
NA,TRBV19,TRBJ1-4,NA,TGTGCCAGTAGTAGGTCGGGAGCTAATGAAAAACTGTTTTTT,CASSRSGANEKLFF
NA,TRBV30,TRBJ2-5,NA,TGTGCCTGGAGTCGATATGCGGAGACCCAGTACTTC,CAWSRYAETQYF
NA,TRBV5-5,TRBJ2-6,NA,TGTGCCAGCAGCTCCCACTCTGGGGCCAACGTCCTGACTTTC,CASSSHSGANVLTF
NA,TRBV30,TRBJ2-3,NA,TGTGCCTGGAGTGTACAGTCGCGGGCTAGCACAGATACGCAGTATTTT,CAWSVQSRASTDTQYF
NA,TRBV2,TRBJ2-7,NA,TGTGCCAGCAGTGAAGGGAAGGGAGGCAACGAGCAGTACTTC,CASSEGKGGNEQYF
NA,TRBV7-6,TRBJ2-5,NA,TGTGCCAGCAGCTTAGTTCGGGAGACCCAGTACTTC,CASSLVRETQYF
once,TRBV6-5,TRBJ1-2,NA,TGTGCCAGCAGTTACTACGGTGGCTACACCTTC,CASSYYGGYTF
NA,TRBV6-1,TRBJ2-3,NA,TGTGCCAGCAACAGGGTCGGCACAGATACGCAGTATTTT,CASNRVGTDTQYF
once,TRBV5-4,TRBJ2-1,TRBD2,TGTGCCAGCAGCGACAGCGGGGGGGCCATTGTAGATGAGCAGTTCTTC,CASSDSGGAIVDEQFF
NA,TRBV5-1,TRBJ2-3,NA,TGCGCCAGCAGCTTAGGTGGCAGGGGCACGCCGGATACGCAGTATTTT,CASSLGGRGTPDTQYF
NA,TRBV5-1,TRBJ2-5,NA,TGCGCCAGCAGCACGGGTCCGGGAGAGACCCAGTACTTC,CASSTGPGETQYF
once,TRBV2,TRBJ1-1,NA,TGTGCCAGCACGAGGCCCCCTCCCGTGGCGAACACTGAAGCTTTCTTT,CASTRPPPVANTEAFF
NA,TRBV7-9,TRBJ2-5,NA,TGTGCCAGCAGCTTACTCGAACAGAAAGGAGAGACCCAGTACTTC,CASSLLEQKGETQYF
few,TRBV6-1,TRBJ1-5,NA,TGTGCCAGCAGTGGGACAAGCAATCAGCCCCAGCATTTT,CASSGTSNQPQHF
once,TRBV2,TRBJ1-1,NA,TGTGCCAGCGAGGGAAATACTGAAGCTTTCTTT,CASEGNTEAFF
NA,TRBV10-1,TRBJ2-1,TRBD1,TGCGCCAGCAGTGGAGGGTTTGGGGACAGCACAAACTACAATGAGCAGTTCTTC,CASSGGFGDSTNYNEQFF
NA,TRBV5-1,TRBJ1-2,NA,TGCGCCAGCAGCTCTACAGGTCCTGGCTACACCTTC,CASSSTGPGYTF
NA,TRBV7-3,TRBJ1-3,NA,TGTGCCAGCAGCTTAGAGGGAACATCTGGAAACACCATATATTTT,CASSLEGTSGNTIYF
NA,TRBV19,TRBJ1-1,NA,TGTGCCAGTAGAAATATTGGGGCCAGCATGAACACTGAAGCTTTCTTT,CASRNIGASMNTEAFF
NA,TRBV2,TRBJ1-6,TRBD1,TGTGCCAGCGGACAGGCCTCTAATTCACCCCTCCACTTT,CASGQASNSPLHF
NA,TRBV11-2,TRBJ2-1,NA,TGTGCCAGCAGTTATTACAATGAGCAGTTCTTC,CASSYYNEQFF